A selection of T cell receptor beta chains follows, all from one sample in a study of neurological immune-mediated disorders. TCRdb passed the 5' RACE reads through MiXCR, listing each CDR3 protein once. The sample has 20,000 to 30,000 distinct CDR3 sequences, 13% seen once. The source material was PBMCs. The receptors were sampled from a woman between 35 and 50 years old with HTLV-1-associated myelopathy (HAM/TSP). Each CDR3 is given with its conserved first and last residue. The D gene is left open where the match is weak.

CASSYSGDQPQHF	TRBV6-5	TRBJ1-5	NA
CASSSQGNTEAFF	TRBV5-1	TRBJ1-1	NA
CASSPGDRGLETQYF	TRBV27	TRBJ2-5	TRBD1
CASSPTIQETQYF	TRBV9	TRBJ2-5	NA
CASSLHTVMNTEAFF	TRBV27	TRBJ1-1	NA
CASSRVGGNKNIQYF	TRBV7-2	TRBJ2-4	NA
CASSRRRGGQKDTQYF	TRBV7-9	TRBJ2-3	TRBD2
CSARESTDTQYF	TRBV20-1	TRBJ2-3	NA
CASSQLFGTGERDEQYF	TRBV3-1	TRBJ2-7	TRBD1
CASSRGQGLGYTF	TRBV27	TRBJ1-2	TRBD1
CASSLGLDEQFF	TRBV7-6	TRBJ2-1	NA
CAISVDRFTKALF	TRBV10-3	TRBJ1-1	NA
CASRPTGEDGYTF	TRBV6-2/TRBV6-3	TRBJ1-2	NA
CSASPLGVDGNTEAFF	TRBV20-1	TRBJ1-1	NA
CASSLTGSDNEQFF	TRBV7-3	TRBJ2-1	NA
CASSLGGRTEAFF	TRBV14	TRBJ1-1	NA
CASSRNGLAGGQDTQYF	TRBV3-1	TRBJ2-3	TRBD2
CSVEERGQPGAEAFF	TRBV29-1	TRBJ1-1	NA
CASSVAGQGSNEQFF	TRBV9	TRBJ2-1	TRBD1
CASLKTGQETQYF	TRBV6-2/TRBV6-3	TRBJ2-5	NA
CASSQEGTPGQGGNTIYF	TRBV4-3	TRBJ1-3	TRBD1
CATSENRDNEQFF	TRBV24-1	TRBJ2-1	NA